What follows are 10 T cell receptor beta chains derived from one specimen sequenced in a study of T-cell memory formation after mild COVID-19. TCRdb re-called the 5' RACE reads through MiXCR, storing one row per CDR3 protein. The sample lists 250,000 to 300,000 distinct CDR3 sequences; roughly 8.2% were seen once. Sequencing was performed on PBMCs or a T cell subset sorted from them (not recorded which). The source is a man aged 18 to 30 who had mild COVID-19 (a few samples of this study predate the infection). Cell type and time point are not known.

The V call is TRBV7-8, the J call TRBJ1-2; 9 bases are shared with TRBD1. The CDR3 is made up of 15 amino acids. CDR1 and CDR2 (germline): SGHVS, FQNEAQ. Trimming removed 6 bases from V and 2 bases from J; junction bases left unmatched: 7. In nucleotides, the CDR3 is TGTGCCAGCAGACCTACGGGACAGGGCAACTATGGCTACACCTTC. As protein: CASRPTGQGNYGYTF.

This clonotype was picked up a small number of times. The V call is TRBV24-1, the J call TRBJ2-3, with D unclear. From germline, CDR1 is KGHDR and CDR2 SFDVKD. The V and J ends lost 5 bases and 0 bases respectively, with 11 bases between them. The CDR3 runs to 15 residues. For the CDR3, the DNA is TGTGCCACCAGTGGTCCACACGAGAGCACAGATACGCAGTATTTT. Amino acids: CATSGPHESTDTQYF.

In its sample, this clonotype was seen many times. The rearrangement joins TRBV16 to TRBJ1-5; D possibly corresponds to TRBD1 (5 bases). CDR3 length: 13 residues. The V end was cut by 0 bases, the J end by 11 bases, with 11 bases between. Germline-derived CDR1 and CDR2 are KGHSY and FQNENV. The CDR3 nucleotides are TGTGCCAGCAGCCAATCGGGGCCCCGAGCCCAGCATTTT. It encodes CASSQSGPRAQHF.

This clonotype showed up just a few times. The chain combines TRBV12-3 or TRBV12-4 with TRBJ1-2, with a possible D match to TRBD1 (6 bases). With 3 bases removed from V and 2 bases from J, the gap between germline ends came to 13 bases. The CDR3 extends over 15 amino acids. The CDR3 nucleotides read TGTGCCAGCAGTTTGGGACAACAGCGGAACTATGGCTACACCTTC. Translated, it gives CASSLGQQRNYGYTF.

The rearrangement uses TRBV4-3 and TRBJ2-2; 10 nucleotides align to TRBD2. Per the germline V gene, CDR1 is LGHNA and CDR2 is YSLEER. The junction had 4 bases not matched to a gene; V was cut back by 2 bases and J by 4 bases. This CDR3 is 16 amino acids long. CDR3 sequence (DNA): TGCGCCAGCAGCCAACCTAGCGGGGGAGTCACCGGGGAGCTGTTTTTT. Translating it yields CASSQPSGGVTGELFF.

The genes are TRBV19 and TRBJ2-1; the D gene could be TRBD1 or TRBD2 (5 bases each). The length of the CDR3 is 14 residues. Germline V gene lookup returns CDR1 LNHDA and CDR2 SQIVND (reference sequence). The V end lost 3 bases, the J end lost 4 bases, and 10 bases lay between the germline ends. In DNA, the CDR3 is TGTGCCAGTAGTATGGGACGGGGTTACAATGAGCAGTTCTTC. It is translated as CASSMGRGYNEQFF.

CDR3 in amino acids: CASSPPGQGVRGYTF. CDR3 DNA: TGTGCCAGCTCACCACCGGGCCAGGGGGTACGGGGCTACACCTTC. The rearrangement links TRBV18 to TRBJ1-2, with 7 bases identical to TRBD1. CDR3 size: 15 residues. The germline gives CDR1 KGHSH, CDR2 LQKENI. V lost 0 bases and J lost 8; bases outside the gene matches: 9.

The chain carries TRBV6-1 and TRBJ2-2; 8 nucleotides match TRBD2. With 5 bases clipped from V and 1 base from J, the junction kept 9 bases outside the gene matches. The CDR3 has 17 amino acids. Germline values: CDR1 MNHNS, CDR2 SASEGT. CDR3 protein: CASSLRGAGVNTGELFF. CDR3 nucleotides: TGTGCCAGCAGTCTACGGGGAGCGGGGGTGAACACCGGGGAGCTGTTTTTT.

The chain is built from TRBV6-1 and TRBJ1-4; no reliable D call. The length of the CDR3 is 16 residues. Trimming removed 0 bases from V and 7 bases from J, with 15 bases in between. Germline V CDR1 and CDR2: MNHNS, SASEGT. CDR3 amino acids: CASSEALMREGEKLFF. CDR3 DNA: TGTGCCAGCAGTGAAGCGCTGATGAGGGAAGGTGAAAAACTGTTTTTT.

The V and J genes are TRBV6-2 or TRBV6-3 and TRBJ1-1; 7 bases agree with TRBD1. CDR1 is MNHEY and CDR2 is SVGEGT in the germline V gene. The CDR3 has 12 amino acids. Trimming at V came to 7 bases and at J to 3 bases, leaving 2 bases not matched to a gene. The CDR3 DNA reads TGTGCCAGCATCAGGGGGTACACTGAAGCTTTCTTT. Its translation is CASIRGYTEAFF.